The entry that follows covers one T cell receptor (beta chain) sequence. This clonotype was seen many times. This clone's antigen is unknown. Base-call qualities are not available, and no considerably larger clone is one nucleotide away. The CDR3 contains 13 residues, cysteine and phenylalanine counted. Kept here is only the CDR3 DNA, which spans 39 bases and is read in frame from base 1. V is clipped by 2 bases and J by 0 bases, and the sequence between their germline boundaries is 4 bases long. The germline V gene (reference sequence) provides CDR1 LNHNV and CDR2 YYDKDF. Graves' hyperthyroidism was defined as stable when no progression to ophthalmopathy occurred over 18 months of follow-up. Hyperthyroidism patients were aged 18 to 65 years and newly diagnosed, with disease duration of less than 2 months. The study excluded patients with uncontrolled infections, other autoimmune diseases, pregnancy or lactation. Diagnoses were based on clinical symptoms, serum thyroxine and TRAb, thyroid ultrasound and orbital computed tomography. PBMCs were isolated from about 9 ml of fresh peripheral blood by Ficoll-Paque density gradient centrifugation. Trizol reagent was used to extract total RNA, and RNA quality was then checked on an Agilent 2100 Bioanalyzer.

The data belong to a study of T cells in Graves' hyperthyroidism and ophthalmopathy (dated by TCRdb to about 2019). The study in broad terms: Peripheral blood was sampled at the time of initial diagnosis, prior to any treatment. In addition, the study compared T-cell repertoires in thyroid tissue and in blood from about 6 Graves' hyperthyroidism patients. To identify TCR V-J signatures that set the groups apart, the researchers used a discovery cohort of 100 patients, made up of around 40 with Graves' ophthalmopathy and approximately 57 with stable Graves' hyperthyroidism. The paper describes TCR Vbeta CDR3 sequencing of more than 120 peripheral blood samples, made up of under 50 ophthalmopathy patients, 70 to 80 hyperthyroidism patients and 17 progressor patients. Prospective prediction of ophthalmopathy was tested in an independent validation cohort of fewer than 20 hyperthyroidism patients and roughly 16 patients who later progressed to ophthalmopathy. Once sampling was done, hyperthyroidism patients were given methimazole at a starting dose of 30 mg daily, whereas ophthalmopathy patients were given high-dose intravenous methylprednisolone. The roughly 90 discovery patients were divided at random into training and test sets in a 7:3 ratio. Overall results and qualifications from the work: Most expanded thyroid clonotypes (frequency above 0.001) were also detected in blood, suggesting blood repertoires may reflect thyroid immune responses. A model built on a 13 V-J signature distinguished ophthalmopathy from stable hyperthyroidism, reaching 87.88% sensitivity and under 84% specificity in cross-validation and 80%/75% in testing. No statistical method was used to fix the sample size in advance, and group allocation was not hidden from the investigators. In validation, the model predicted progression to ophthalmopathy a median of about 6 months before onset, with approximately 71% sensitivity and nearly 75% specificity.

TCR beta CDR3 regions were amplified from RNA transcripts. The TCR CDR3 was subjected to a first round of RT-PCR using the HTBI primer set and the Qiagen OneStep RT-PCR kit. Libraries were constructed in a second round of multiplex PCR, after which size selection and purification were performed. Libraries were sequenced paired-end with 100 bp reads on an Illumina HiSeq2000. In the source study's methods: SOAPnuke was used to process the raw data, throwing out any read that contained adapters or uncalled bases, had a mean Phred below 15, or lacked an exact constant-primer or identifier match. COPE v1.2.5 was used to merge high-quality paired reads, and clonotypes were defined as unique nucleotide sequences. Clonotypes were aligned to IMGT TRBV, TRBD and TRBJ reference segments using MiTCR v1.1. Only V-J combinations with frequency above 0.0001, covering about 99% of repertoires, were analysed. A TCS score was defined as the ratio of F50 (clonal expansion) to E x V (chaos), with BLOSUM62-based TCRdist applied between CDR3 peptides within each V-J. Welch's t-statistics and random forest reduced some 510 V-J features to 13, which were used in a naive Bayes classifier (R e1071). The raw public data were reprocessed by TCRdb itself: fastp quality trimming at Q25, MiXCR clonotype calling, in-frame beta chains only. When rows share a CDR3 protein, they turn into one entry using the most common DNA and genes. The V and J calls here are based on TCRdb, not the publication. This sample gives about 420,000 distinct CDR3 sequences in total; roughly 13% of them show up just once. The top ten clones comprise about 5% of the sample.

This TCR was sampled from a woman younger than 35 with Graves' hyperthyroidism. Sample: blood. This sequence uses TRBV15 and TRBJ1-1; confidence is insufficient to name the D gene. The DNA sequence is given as TGTGCCACCAGCAGAATTCTGAACACTGAAGCTTTCTTT. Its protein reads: CATSRILNTEAFF.